The 14 T cell receptor beta chains presented below share a single source sample, sequenced in a study of blood T cell repertoires in COVID-19. Measured with immunoSEQ multiplex PCR; TCRdb has only the in-frame clones, and not every one. The sample has more than 400,000 clones; approximately 85% are singletons. Sequencing used peripheral blood. The receptors stem from a human donor in a cohort sampled during active COVID-19.

This chain uses TRBV20-1 with TRBJ2-5; a weak D match, TRBD1 (6 bases). V lost 3 bases, J lost 10 bases, and 12 bases lay in between. Germline CDR1 reads DFQATT; CDR2 reads SNEGSKA (reference sequence). The CDR3 length is 11 residues. CDR3 loop: CSARDSVNQYF. Written as DNA, the CDR3 is TGCAGTGCTAGGGACAGTGTGAACCAGTACTTC.

This chain links TRBV7-9 with TRBJ1-1; 7 bases match TRBD1. The J segment lost 4 bases and the V segment lost 1 base, leaving 12 bases of the junction unmatched. This CDR3 has 17 amino acids. Germline V gene data show CDR1 as SEHNR and CDR2 as FQNEAQ (reference sequence). The CDR3 is CASSLGDRVGESTEAFF. CDR3 nucleotides: TGTGCCAGCAGCTTAGGTGACAGGGTTGGGGAATCCACTGAAGCTTTCTTT. The full variable domain, completed using reference TRBV7-9 and TRBJ1-1, is DTGVSQNPRHKITKRGQNVTFRCDPISEHNRLYWYRQTLGQGPEFLTYFQNEAQLEKSRLLSDRFSAERPKGSFSTLEIQRTEQGDSAMYLCASSLGDRVGESTEAFFGQGTRLTVV.

The gene calls are TRBV18 and TRBJ1-1, with unresolved D. Germline CDR1 is KGHSH and CDR2 is LQKENI. Trimming took off 4 bases at V and 6 bases at J, with 15 bases between the two ends. This CDR3 comprises 14 residues. CDR3 amino acids: CASSLSALGAEAFF. CDR3 bases: TGTGCCAGCTCACTATCCGCATTGGGCGCTGAAGCTTTCTTT.

The chain employs TRBV24-1 and TRBJ2-1; 8 nucleotides agree with TRBD1. V was pared by 2 bases and J by 8 bases, with 4 bases of the junction left unmatched. The germline CDR1 and CDR2 sequences are KGHDR and SFDVKD. The CDR3 is 14 residues long. The chain's CDR3 is CATSDYRGWYEQFF. The CDR3 nucleotides are TGTGCCACCAGTGATTACAGGGGGTGGTATGAGCAGTTCTTC.

V usage is TRBV19 and J usage is TRBJ1-6; D remains unclear. The CDR3 runs 14 residues. CDR1 is LNHDA, CDR2 SQIVND, per germline (reference sequence). With 11 bases removed from V and 5 bases from J, the gap between germline ends came to 16 bases. The CDR3 DNA follows: TGTGCCTGTTCGGGTACGGAAGATAATTCACCCCTCCACTTT. Amino acids: CACSGTEDNSPLHF.

This clone was seen a handful of times. V and J are TRBV5-6 and TRBJ1-5; 9 bases align to TRBD1. Trimming removed 3 bases from V and 6 bases from J; junction bases left unmatched: 13. Germline-derived CDR1 and CDR2 are SGHDT and YYEEEE. The CDR3 extends over 17 amino acids. DNA for the CDR3: TGTGCCAGCAGCTCGAGGATGACCGGGACAGGGAGTCAGCCCCAGCATTTT. This encodes CASSSRMTGTGSQPQHF. Combining the CDR3 with reference TRBV5-6 and TRBJ1-5 gives the whole variable domain DAGVTQSPTHLIKTRGQQVTLRCSPKSGHDTVSWYQQALGQGPQFIFQYYEEEERQRGNFPDRFSGHQFPNYSSELNVNALLLGDSALYLCASSSRMTGTGSQPQHFGDGTRLSIL.

The chain links TRBV30 to TRBJ2-2; tentatively, D is TRBD1 (5 bases). The V and J ends lost 0 bases and 2 bases respectively, with 10 bases between them. The germline V gene encodes CDR1 GTSNPN and CDR2 SVGIG (reference sequence). There are 15 residues in the CDR3. The CDR3 spells CAWSVLDRNTGELFF. The CDR3, as DNA: TGTGCCTGGAGTGTACTCGACAGAAACACCGGGGAGCTGTTTTTT.

The chain carries TRBV6-2 or TRBV6-3 and TRBJ2-7; TRBD1 matches 12 bases. The junction had 8 bases not matched to a gene; V was cut back by 5 bases and J by 3 bases. The CDR3 is 16 amino acids. Germline V CDR1 and CDR2: MNHEY, SVGEGT. CDR3: CASSPTGTGGLYEQYF. In DNA, the CDR3 is TGTGCCAGCAGTCCGACCGGGACAGGGGGCCTCTACGAGCAGTACTTC.

The genes are TRBV7-2 and TRBJ2-3; D gene ambiguous. The V and J ends lost 6 bases and 5 bases respectively, with 6 bases between them. Germline assignment: CDR1 SGHTA and CDR2 FQGNSA. The CDR3 has 11 amino acids. CDR3 nucleotides: TGTGCCAGCAGATCCGGAGATACGCAGTATTTT. Translation gives CASRSGDTQYF. Looking up the rest from reference TRBV7-2 and TRBJ2-3 gives the full variable domain: GAGVSQSPSNKVTEKGKDVELRCDPISGHTALYWYRQSLGQGLEFLIYFQGNSAPDKSGLPSDRFSAERTGGSVSTLTIQRTQQEDSAVYLCASRSGDTQYFGPGTRLTVL.

This clone turned up a few times. The chain has TRBV29-1 and TRBJ1-1, with 7 bases lining up with TRBD1. The CDR3 contains 18 residues. The V gene's germline CDR1 is SQVTM and CDR2 ANQGSEA. V lost 3 bases to trimming and J lost 3 bases; unmatched junction nucleotides: 19. The CDR3 here is CSVESDIIYRGTDTEAFF. The CDR3 bases are TGCAGCGTTGAGTCCGACATAATTTACAGGGGTACGGACACTGAAGCTTTCTTT.

The chain has TRBV5-5 and TRBJ2-2, with a tentative D call TRBD2 (5 bases). The V end was cut by 2 bases, the J end by 4 bases, with 15 bases between. This CDR3 has 16 residues. The germline CDR1 and CDR2 sequences are SGHKS and YYEKEE (reference sequence). The CDR3 coding sequence is TGTGCCAGCAGCTTTGGACGGGAATTGAGCACCGGGGAGCTGTTTTTT. Translated: CASSFGRELSTGELFF.

V is TRBV28 and J is TRBJ1-3, with TRBD1 matching 7 bases. The CDR3 consists of 15 residues. V shed 4 bases and J 3 bases; nucleotides not matched to a gene: 6. From germline, CDR1 is MDHEN and CDR2 SYDVKM. Here the CDR3 DNA reads TGTGCCAGCAGTTCCCCTCAGGGGGTTGGAAACACCATATATTTT. Translating gives CASSSPQGVGNTIYF.

This clone was observed many times. This chain joins TRBV28 and TRBJ1-6; 7 nucleotides match TRBD1. Germline V gene data show CDR1 as MDHEN and CDR2 as SYDVKM. Trimming at V came to 4 bases and at J to 13 bases, leaving 10 bases not matched to a gene. The CDR3 extends over 14 amino acids. In DNA form, the CDR3 reads TGTGCCAGCAGTTGGCCAGGGGGTCGCTGGCCCCTCCACTTT. It translates to CASSWPGGRWPLHF.

The chain employs TRBV11-3 and TRBJ2-2; D is possibly TRBD1 (5 bases). The CDR3 extends over 15 amino acids. Trimming took off 1 base at V and 2 bases at J, with 8 bases between the two ends. Per germline, CDR1 SGHNT and CDR2 YENEEA. As DNA, the CDR3 is TGTGCCAGCAGCTTAGGGGGCCACAACACCGGGGAGCTGTTTTTT. It translates to CASSLGGHNTGELFF.